This TCR beta chain was documented in a study of blood T cell repertoires in COVID-19. Study overall: From the United States, Italy and Spain came samples of acute and convalescent COVID-19.

The count of this clone is one. V was pared by 2 bases and J by 6 bases, with 4 bases of the junction left unmatched. The CDR3 covers 14 residues. Germline-derived CDR1 and CDR2 are SGHDT and YYEEEE. Those who participated ranged in age from roughly 18 to 100 years and resided in around 22 US areas. Grouping used clinical history reported by participants in a survey and questionnaire. Resolution of symptoms, clearance, or two negative PCRs was present in recovered Cohort 3 donors. Profiled with immunoSEQ multiplex PCR; TCRdb holds only in-frame clones, not every one. The table shows around 140,000 clones, with about 89% occurring only once.

The material sequenced was PBMCs or T cells enriched from blood (not recorded which). This receptor was taken from a man aged 55 to 70 who had recovered from COVID-19. The chain recombines TRBV5-6 with TRBJ2-2; TRBD2 matches 7 bases. CDR3 sequence (DNA): TGTGCCAGCAGCTTTGGACTAGGCGCCGGGGAGCTGTTTTTT. Its translation: CASSFGLGAGELFF.